This passage covers 18 T cell receptor beta chains from one sample sequenced in a study of T cell repertoires in cytomegalovirus infection. TCRdb itself ran the reads through MiXCR, one entry per CDR3 protein. The sample has 150,000 to 200,000 distinct CDR3 sequences, less than 9.5% seen once. Sequencing used PBMCs. The receptor set was obtained from a human donor in good health (CMV status not recorded). Some clones in this sample may be carry-over from other donors' samples.

The chain joins TRBV7-2 to TRBJ2-5; the D call may be TRBD1 or TRBD2 (5 bases each). The germline CDR1 and CDR2 sequences are SGHTA and FQGNSA. This CDR3 comprises 15 residues. V lost 2 bases and J lost 1, with 11 bases in between. The CDR3 DNA reads TGTGCCAGCAGCTTAAATATGAGGGGCCAAGAGACCCAGTACTTC. It codes for CASSLNMRGQETQYF.

The V gene is TRBV29-1, the J gene TRBJ2-1, with D possibly being TRBD1 or TRBD2 (5 bases each). CDR1 and CDR2 from the germline V gene are SQVTM and ANQGSEA. The CDR3 is 16 residues long. V lost 6 bases to trimming and J lost 0 bases, with 18 bases between them. The CDR3 region is CSVRPGRTSSYNEQFF. CDR3 DNA sequence: TGCAGCGTCCGACCGGGACGGACGAGCTCCTACAATGAGCAGTTCTTC.

This clonotype showed up many times. The chain carries TRBV4-2 and TRBJ1-2; 7 bases map to TRBD1. The CDR3 consists of 14 residues. Per germline, CDR1 LGHNA and CDR2 YNFKEQ. The ends lost 1 base at V and 7 bases at J; junction bases unmatched: 6. CDR3 coding DNA: TGTGCCAGCAGCCAAGTGGAGGGGGCGCTTGGCTACACCTTC. It encodes CASSQVEGALGYTF.

This clonotype was detected a few times. Mismatch with germline at one junction end may stem from a read error. The rearrangement links TRBV20-1 to TRBJ1-1; 9 positions match TRBD1. Germline CDR1 and CDR2: DFQATT and SNEGSKA (reference sequence). The CDR3 runs to 14 residues. CDR3 nucleotide sequence: TGCAGTGCTAGAGAAAACCAGGGACAGGGCTCAACGGGATTT. Translated, it gives CSARENQGQGSTGF.

This clonotype was detected many times. This chain connects TRBV28 to TRBJ2-1; TRBD2 matches 7 bases. Germline lookup yields CDR1 MDHEN and CDR2 SYDVKM. This CDR3 comprises 15 residues. The J segment lost 7 bases and the V segment lost 6 bases, leaving 12 bases of the junction unmatched. Here the CDR3 reads CASSLVAGAWNEQFF. CDR3 in DNA: TGTGCCAGCAGCCTTGTGGCGGGAGCCTGGAATGAGCAGTTCTTC.

The chain recombines TRBV28 with TRBJ2-3; 12 bases are shared with TRBD2. The CDR3 is made up of 15 amino acids. V dropped 5 bases and J dropped 8; count of bases not matched to a gene: 8. The germline gives CDR1 MDHEN, CDR2 SYDVKM. The CDR3 DNA reads TGTGCCAGCAGTGTCCTAGCGGGAGGGACACGTACGCAGTATTTT. Residues: CASSVLAGGTRTQYF. Filled out from reference TRBV28 and TRBJ2-3, the complete variable domain reads DVKVTQSSRYLVKRTGEKVFLECVQDMDHENMFWYRQDPGLGLRLIYFSYDVKMKEKGDIPEGYSVSREKKERFSLILESASTNQTSMYLCASSVLAGGTRTQYFGPGTRLTVL.

This clonotype has just a few counts. Here the CDR3 reads CANLPRGQTEAFF. CDR3 nucleotide sequence: TGTGCCAACCTCCCCCGTGGGCAAACTGAAGCTTTCTTT. J is TRBJ1-1 and V is TRBV2; D uncertain. V gave up 10 bases and J gave up 5 bases, with 17 bases separating them. This CDR3 is built from 13 residues. Germline-derived CDR1 and CDR2 are SNHLY and FYNNEI.

At least ten counts were recorded for this clonotype. The V and J genes are TRBV9 and TRBJ2-1, with 11 nucleotides matching TRBD2. Germline CDR1 and CDR2: SGDLS and YYNGEE. The CDR3 totals 16 residues. The V and J ends lost 3 bases and 6 bases, in that order; junction bases with no gene match: 8. The CDR3 bases are TGTGCCAGCAGCGCCCCTACTAGCGGGAGTGTCAATGAGCAGTTCTTC. This gives the protein CASSAPTSGSVNEQFF.

The table lists this clonotype with many counts. CDR3 DNA: TGTGCCAGCAGCTTAATCGTATCCACCGGGCCTTTCTACGAGCAGTACTTC. Translated: CASSLIVSTGPFYEQYF. The chain links TRBV11-2 to TRBJ2-7; D unclear. This CDR3 is 17 amino acids long. Germline loops: CDR1 SGHAT, CDR2 FQNNGV. V was shortened by 2 bases and J by 3 bases, with 20 bases between the two germline ends.

This clonotype was found many times. J is TRBJ2-7 and V is TRBV7-2, with D uncertain. V was clipped by 1 base and J by 1 base, with 11 bases between them. The CDR3 loop spans 15 amino acids. Germline V gene lookup returns CDR1 SGHTA and CDR2 FQGNSA. CDR3 loop: CASSLGGTKSYEQYF. The CDR3 coding sequence is TGTGCCAGCAGCTTAGGCGGAACCAAATCCTACGAGCAGTACTTC.

CDR3 sequence: CASSHSRDTEAFF. CDR3 in DNA: TGTGCCAGCTCCCATTCGAGGGACACTGAAGCTTTCTTT. The V gene is TRBV18, the J gene TRBJ1-1; D remains unclear. Deletions cut 6 bases from V and 3 bases from J, with 11 bases between. Germline V lookup: CDR1 KGHSH, CDR2 LQKENI. This CDR3 has 13 amino acids.

Ten or more counts support this clonotype. V gene TRBV7-2 combines with J gene TRBJ2-5; D is uncertain. V gave up 2 bases and J gave up 4 bases, with 5 bases separating them. Germline loops: CDR1 SGHTA, CDR2 FQGNSA. The CDR3 sequence is 12 residues long. CDR3 nucleotides: TGTGCCAGCAGCTTAACCACAGAGACCCAGTACTTC. Translated, it gives CASSLTTETQYF.

This clonotype appeared many times. The chain links TRBV7-2 to TRBJ2-3; D is possibly TRBD1 (5 bases). CDR1 is SGHTA, CDR2 FQGNSA, per germline. This CDR3 has 16 amino acids. Trimming pared 4 bases from V and 1 base from J, leaving 15 bases between. CDR3 region: CASSSWTPRRTDTQYF. In nucleotides, the CDR3 is TGTGCCAGCAGCTCCTGGACACCACGTCGCACAGATACGCAGTATTTT.

For this clonotype: Relative to the germline gene, one junction end is altered; a read error may explain this. The chain combines TRBV7-6 with TRBJ2-7, with 8 bases that match TRBD2. The CDR3 totals 14 residues. The germline V gene encodes CDR1 SGHVS and CDR2 FNYEAQ. As DNA, the CDR3 is TGTGTCAGCCCGCATCGGGAGGGTTGGGACGAGCAGTACTTC. Translating it yields CVSPHREGWDEQYF.

This clonotype was observed a few times. V and J are TRBV5-1 and TRBJ2-7, with 7 bases aligning to TRBD1. The junction had 10 bases not matched to a gene; V was cut back by 3 bases and J by 4 bases. Germline V gene sequence: CDR1 SGHRS, CDR2 YFSETQ. The CDR3 runs to 15 residues. This CDR3 is CASSSGDRVPYEQYF. In DNA form, the CDR3 reads TGCGCCAGCAGCTCTGGCGACAGGGTACCTTACGAGCAGTACTTC.

Only a few counts were recorded for this clonotype. V usage is TRBV2 and J usage is TRBJ2-7, with D possibly matching TRBD2 (5 bases). V lost 8 bases to trimming and J lost 2 bases, with 10 bases between them. The CDR3 loop spans 12 amino acids. Per germline, CDR1 SNHLY and CDR2 FYNNEI. The CDR3, as DNA: TGTGCCAGCGGCCGGGAAACCTACGAGCAGTACTTC. Residues: CASGRETYEQYF.

This clonotype came up many times. The J gene is TRBJ1-2, the V gene TRBV29-1; tentatively, D is TRBD1 (6 bases). Germline-derived CDR1 and CDR2 are SQVTM and ANQGSEA. The CDR3 extends over 13 amino acids. The V end lost 3 bases, the J end lost 4 bases, and 12 bases lay between the germline ends. The CDR3 coding sequence is TGCAGCGTTGATGCGGGGGCGGGCTATGGCTACACCTTC. This translates into CSVDAGAGYGYTF. Drawing the rest from reference TRBV29-1 and TRBJ1-2, the complete variable domain is SAVISQKPSRDICQRGTSLTIQCQVDSQVTMMFWYRQQPGQSLTLIATANQGSEATYESGFVIDKFPISRPNLTFSTLTVSNMSPEDSSIYLCSVDAGAGYGYTFGSGTRLTVV.

About this clonotype itself: The final CDR3 position lacks the conserved phenylalanine or tryptophan, pointing to a likely read error. The rearrangement joins TRBV2 to TRBJ2-1, with 9 bases fitting TRBD2. The CDR3 runs to 13 residues. CDR1 is SNHLY, CDR2 FYNNEI, per germline. V dropped 7 bases and J dropped 4; count of bases not matched to a gene: 2. The CDR3 here is CASTSGAYNEQFL. As DNA, the CDR3 is TGTGCCAGCACTAGCGGGGCATACAATGAGCAGTTCCTC.